This is a list of T cell receptor beta chains from one sample in a study of regulatory T cells in long-lasting Graves disease. TCRdb ran MiXCR on the multiplex PCR reads and lists one entry per CDR3 protein. The sample shows 450,000 to 700,000 distinct CDR3 sequences, 13% of them seen only once. These data were also reused for a study on T cells in Graves' hyperthyroidism and ophthalmopathy.

Sequencing used peripheral blood mononuclear cells (PBMCs), obtained at new diagnosis, from a patient treated with antithyroid drugs. The receptors originated from a man aged 25 to 40 with Graves disease. Each CDR3 is given with its conserved first and last residue. Fields, in order: clone size, J gene, V gene, D gene, CDR3 protein, CDR3 DNA. A D gene is named only where the DNA matches it firmly. The listing skips clone size in some rows; elsewhere it reads once, few, many or a size class.

size: few
J: TRBJ2-5
V: TRBV6-2/TRBV6-3
D: -
CDR3: CASSFGSQVETQYF
DNA: TGTGCCAGCAGTTTCGGGAGTCAAGTAGAGACCCAGTACTTC

size: many
J: TRBJ2-7
V: TRBV18
D: -
CDR3: CASSQGIRYEQYF
DNA: TGTGCCAGCTCACAGGGAATCCGGTACGAGCAGTACTTC

size: many
J: TRBJ2-7
V: TRBV12-3/TRBV12-4
D: -
CDR3: CASSSQLPDEQYF
DNA: TGTGCCAGCAGTTCGCAGCTTCCAGACGAGCAGTACTTC

size: few
J: TRBJ2-1
V: TRBV20-1
D: -
CDR3: CSARDREASSYNEQFF
DNA: TGCAGTGCTAGAGATAGGGAAGCGAGCTCCTACAATGAGCAGTTCTTC

size: -
J: TRBJ2-7
V: TRBV5-6
D: -
CDR3: CASSALQAGQYF
DNA: TGTGCCAGCAGCGCACTACAGGCGGGGCAGTACTTC

size: few
J: TRBJ2-2
V: TRBV27
D: -
CDR3: CASSFSGTMTGELFF
DNA: TGTGCCAGCAGTTTCTCCGGGACAATGACCGGGGAGCTGTTTTTT

size: many
J: TRBJ2-7
V: TRBV6-1
D: TRBD1
CDR3: CASHRDRVSYEQYF
DNA: TGTGCCAGCCACCGGGACAGGGTCTCCTACGAGCAGTACTTC

size: many
J: TRBJ1-5
V: TRBV6-5
D: TRBD1
CDR3: CASSSSGTGADQPQHF
DNA: TGTGCCAGCAGTTCATCCGGGACAGGGGCCGATCAGCCCCAGCATTTT

size: many
J: TRBJ2-3
V: TRBV20-1
D: TRBD2
CDR3: CSEGGSGDTQYF
DNA: TGCAGTGAGGGCGGGAGCGGAGATACGCAGTATTTT

size: few
J: TRBJ1-2
V: TRBV5-6
D: -
CDR3: CASSPRGKDILSYYGYTF
DNA: TGTGCCAGCAGCCCCCGGGGGAAGGATATCTTGAGCTACTATGGCTACACCTTC

size: few
J: TRBJ2-1
V: TRBV5-1
D: -
CDR3: CASAPQSRVNEQFF
DNA: TGCGCCAGCGCTCCCCAATCTAGGGTCAATGAGCAGTTCTTC

size: -
J: TRBJ2-7
V: TRBV19
D: -
CDR3: CASSPAGQPYEQYF
DNA: TGTGCCAGTAGTCCCGCGGGACAACCCTACGAGCAGTACTTC

size: many
J: TRBJ2-3
V: TRBV5-1
D: TRBD1
CDR3: CASSFRDRSTDTQYF
DNA: TGCGCCAGCAGCTTCCGGGACAGAAGCACAGATACGCAGTATTTT

size: many
J: TRBJ2-1
V: TRBV20-1
D: -
CDR3: CSAMPAGLQSNEQFF
DNA: TGCAGTGCTATGCCGGCGGGACTCCAAAGCAATGAGCAGTTCTTC

size: many
J: TRBJ2-6
V: TRBV6-2/TRBV6-3
D: TRBD1
CDR3: CASRDRTGAGANVLTF
DNA: TGTGCCAGCAGGGATAGGACAGGGGCTGGGGCCAACGTCCTGACTTTC

size: many
J: TRBJ2-5
V: TRBV18
D: -
CDR3: CASSPGEETQYF
DNA: TGTGCCAGCAGCCCCGGGGAAGAGACCCAGTACTTC

size: -
J: TRBJ1-4
V: TRBV19
D: -
CDR3: CASSVPGTVTNEKLFF
DNA: TGTGCCAGTAGTGTTCCAGGGACCGTGACTAATGAAAAACTGTTTTTT

size: few
J: TRBJ1-3
V: TRBV9
D: TRBD1
CDR3: CASSDQGASGNTIYF
DNA: TGTGCCAGCAGCGATCAGGGGGCGTCTGGAAACACCATATATTTT

size: -
J: TRBJ1-6
V: TRBV10-3
D: -
CDR3: CAIKGVYNSPLHF
DNA: TGTGCCATCAAAGGAGTCTATAATTCACCCCTCCACTTT

size: many
J: TRBJ1-2
V: TRBV24-1
D: TRBD1
CDR3: CATSDPAGTGNYGYTF
DNA: TGTGCCACCAGTGACCCCGCTGGGACAGGGAACTATGGCTACACCTTC

size: many
J: TRBJ1-1
V: TRBV15
D: -
CDR3: CATSRDLASVNTEAFF
DNA: TGTGCCACCAGCAGAGATCTTGCCAGCGTGAACACTGAAGCTTTCTTT

size: many
J: TRBJ1-5
V: TRBV27
D: -
CDR3: CASSLGTGPYSNQPQHF
DNA: TGTGCCAGCAGTTTGGGGACGGGACCCTATAGCAATCAGCCCCAGCATTTT

size: many
J: TRBJ2-1
V: TRBV11-2
D: -
CDR3: CASSLGPYSYNEQFF
DNA: TGTGCCAGCAGCTTAGGCCCTTACTCCTACAATGAGCAGTTCTTC

size: many
J: TRBJ2-7
V: TRBV7-2
D: TRBD2
CDR3: CASSPVAGTFYEQYF
DNA: TGTGCCAGCAGCCCGGTAGCGGGGACTTTCTACGAGCAGTACTTC

size: few
J: TRBJ2-1
V: TRBV28
D: TRBD2
CDR3: CASLAGENNEQFF
DNA: TGTGCCAGCTTAGCGGGAGAAAACAATGAGCAGTTCTTC

size: -
J: TRBJ2-7
V: TRBV18
D: -
CDR3: CASSPPYGIYEQYF
DNA: TGTGCCAGCTCACCACCGTACGGTATCTACGAGCAGTACTTC

size: many
J: TRBJ2-3
V: TRBV12-3/TRBV12-4
D: -
CDR3: CASSEYAPGTDTQYF
DNA: TGTGCCAGCAGTGAGTACGCCCCTGGCACAGATACGCAGTATTTT

size: -
J: TRBJ2-7
V: TRBV6-2/TRBV6-3
D: TRBD2
CDR3: CASKPSGIGEQYF
DNA: TGTGCCAGCAAACCTAGCGGGATCGGCGAGCAGTACTTC

size: many
J: TRBJ2-7
V: TRBV27
D: TRBD1
CDR3: CASSFWDRVYEQYF
DNA: TGTGCCAGCAGTTTTTGGGACAGGGTCTACGAGCAGTACTTC

size: -
J: TRBJ1-3
V: TRBV10-3
D: -
CDR3: CAIGGRALDTIYF
DNA: TGTGCCATAGGGGGTCGGGCTCTAGACACCATATATTTT

size: many
J: TRBJ2-7
V: TRBV2
D: TRBD2
CDR3: CASRGTSGIGEQYF
DNA: TGTGCCAGCAGGGGGACTAGCGGGATTGGCGAGCAGTACTTC

size: many
J: TRBJ1-1
V: TRBV13
D: TRBD1
CDR3: CASSLNRDSMNTEAFF
DNA: TGTGCCAGCAGCTTGAACCGGGACAGCATGAACACTGAAGCTTTCTTT

size: -
J: TRBJ2-3
V: TRBV6-9
D: TRBD2
CDR3: CASSYTGGDTDTQYF
DNA: TGTGCCAGCAGTTACACGGGGGGAGACACAGATACGCAGTATTTT

size: -
J: TRBJ2-1
V: TRBV12-3/TRBV12-4
D: TRBD2
CDR3: CASRTERGGGYNEQFF
DNA: TGTGCCAGCAGGACCGAGCGGGGGGGGGGGTACAATGAGCAGTTCTTC

size: -
J: TRBJ2-3
V: TRBV13
D: -
CDR3: CASSLGGSFVGTDTQYF
DNA: TGTGCCAGCAGCTTAGGGGGCAGTTTTGTGGGCACAGATACGCAGTATTTT

size: many
J: TRBJ2-1
V: TRBV29-1
D: TRBD2
CDR3: CSVAFGTSGYNEQFF
DNA: TGCAGCGTTGCTTTTGGGACTAGCGGTTACAATGAGCAGTTCTTC

size: many
J: TRBJ2-3
V: TRBV11-2
D: TRBD2
CDR3: CASSLIGTGGSTDTQYF
DNA: TGTGCCAGCAGCTTAATCGGGACGGGGGGTAGCACAGATACGCAGTATTTT

size: few
J: TRBJ1-2
V: TRBV5-1
D: -
CDR3: CASRETNYGYTF
DNA: TGCGCCAGCAGAGAGACCAACTATGGCTACACCTTC

size: many
J: TRBJ1-1
V: TRBV28
D: -
CDR3: CASSPQLFEAFF
DNA: TGTGCCAGCAGTCCCCAGTTATTTGAAGCTTTCTTT

size: many
J: TRBJ2-3
V: TRBV2
D: TRBD2
CDR3: CASSRGLDTDTQYF
DNA: TGTGCCAGCTCAAGAGGACTAGACACAGATACGCAGTATTTT

size: -
J: TRBJ1-2
V: TRBV5-1
D: -
CDR3: CASPDHEGGYTF
DNA: TGCGCCAGTCCGGACCATGAGGGAGGCTACACCTTC

size: -
J: TRBJ1-5
V: TRBV15
D: -
CDR3: CATSRGRGPGQPQHF
DNA: TGTGCCACCAGCAGAGGACGGGGCCCTGGTCAGCCCCAGCATTTT

size: many
J: TRBJ2-3
V: TRBV11-2
D: -
CDR3: CASSLVQDTQYF
DNA: TGTGCCAGCAGCTTAGTTCAGGATACGCAGTATTTT

size: many
J: TRBJ2-5
V: TRBV28
D: TRBD2
CDR3: CASNEAGGETQYF
DNA: TGTGCCAGCAACGAGGCGGGGGGGGAGACCCAGTACTTC